Sequencing of this T cell receptor beta chain was carried out in a study of T-cell reconstitution after alpha-beta-depleted transplantation in children. Notes on the study in general: Certain patients had high TCRbeta diversity at day 60, and it came from recipient T cells and thymic progenitors that survived.

Concerning this clonotype itself: The antigen is undetermined.

Germline V gene data show CDR1 as SGHDT and CDR2 as YYEEEE. The V gene lost 4 bases and the J gene lost 5 bases, with 18 bases spanning the gap. The CDR3 consists of 15 residues. Unique molecular identifiers were incorporated into the prepared TCRbeta library. TCRdb itself ran the PCR reads through MiXCR, one entry per CDR3 protein. The sample lists about 440,000 distinct CDR3 sequences; 43% were seen once. The chain recombines TRBV5-6 with TRBJ2-5; tentative D call: TRBD1 (6 bases). This sequence originates from a girl aged 2-15 years with aplastic anemia, due to receive a stem cell transplant. The sequencing here drew on PBMCs, taken before TCRalphabeta/CD19-depleted stem cell transplant. The CDR3 DNA is TGTGCCAGCAGCCCGTCCCTACAGGGTGGCGAGACCCAGTACTTC. The encoded protein is CASSPSLQGGETQYF.